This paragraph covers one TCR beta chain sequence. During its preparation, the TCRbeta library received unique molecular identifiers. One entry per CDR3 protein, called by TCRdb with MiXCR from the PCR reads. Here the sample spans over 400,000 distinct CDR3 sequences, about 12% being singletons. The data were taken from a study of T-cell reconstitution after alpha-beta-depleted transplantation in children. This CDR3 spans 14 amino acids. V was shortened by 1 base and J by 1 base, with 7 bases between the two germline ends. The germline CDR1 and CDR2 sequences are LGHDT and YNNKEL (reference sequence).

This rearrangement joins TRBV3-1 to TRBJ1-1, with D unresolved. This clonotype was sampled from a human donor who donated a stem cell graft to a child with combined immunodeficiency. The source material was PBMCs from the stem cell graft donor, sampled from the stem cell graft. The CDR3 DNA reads TGTGCCAGCAGCCAAGCCTTAGGGAACACTGAAGCTTTCTTT. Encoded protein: CASSQALGNTEAFF.